The 9 T cell receptor beta chains presented below share a single source sample, sequenced in a study of response to subunit inactivated influenza vaccine (dated by TCRdb to the late 2010s). Library preparation used RT-PCR. The instrument given in TCRdb is Illumina HiSeq 2500. TCRdb reprocessing: public reads trimmed at Q25 with fastp, clones called with MiXCR, in-frame beta chains kept. Rows are unified per CDR3 protein, each entry keeping the most common DNA and genes. Recorded for this sample are 500,000 to 550,000 distinct CDR3 sequences; approximately 6.9% of them occurred a single time. Approximately 14% of the sample comes from the top ten. Source: PBMCs from blood, taken less than 25 months after vaccination. These receptors were obtained from a man aged 45-69 years who received an inactivated influenza vaccine. Donor details come from another sample of the same person, matched by shared clones.

The CDR3 nucleotides are TGCAGCGTTGGCAGGACTAGCGGGTCTACCGGGGAGCTGTTTTTT. Residues: CSVGRTSGSTGELFF. The gene calls are TRBV29-1 and TRBJ2-2; 11 bases line up with TRBD2. The CDR3 has 15 amino acids. The junction had 6 bases not matched to a gene; V was cut back by 4 bases and J by 5 bases. Germline-derived CDR1 and CDR2 are SQVTM and ANQGSEA.

The J gene is TRBJ2-3, the V gene TRBV3-1, with D maybe TRBD2 (6 bases). This CDR3 has 14 amino acids. Germline V lookup: CDR1 LGHDT, CDR2 YNNKEL (reference sequence). V lost 2 bases, J lost 4 bases, and 10 bases lay in between. The CDR3 loop is CASSQPGEADTQYF. The CDR3, as DNA: TGTGCCAGCAGCCAACCGGGGGAGGCAGATACGCAGTATTTT.

This clonotype was counted at least ten times. V and J are TRBV6-6 and TRBJ1-2, with D unclear. CDR3 length: 13 residues. The V gene lost 2 bases and the J gene lost 3 bases, with 7 bases spanning the gap. CDR1 is MNHNY and CDR2 is SVGAGI in the germline V gene (reference sequence). The chain's CDR3 is CASSYPAYYGYTF. The CDR3 region has the DNA TGTGCCAGCAGTTACCCGGCTTACTATGGCTACACCTTC.

There are a few counts of this clonotype. V is TRBV20-1 and J is TRBJ1-5; 7 bases line up with TRBD1. Germline values: CDR1 DFQATT, CDR2 SNEGSKA (reference sequence). The CDR3 is 14 amino acids. The V gene end was trimmed by 6 bases and the J gene end by 2 bases; junction bases not matched to a gene: 7. Here the CDR3 DNA reads TGCAGTGCCATTGACAGGGTGGGCAATCAGCCCCAGCATTTT. This codes for CSAIDRVGNQPQHF.

This clonotype was seen ten or more times. The chain has TRBV7-2 and TRBJ2-5; D remains ambiguous. This CDR3 contains 13 residues. Between the trimmed V and J ends, which lost 2 bases and 7 bases, there was a span of 11 bases. Germline assignment: CDR1 SGHTA and CDR2 FQGNSA. The CDR3 DNA sequence: TGTGCCAGCAGCTTAAACAAGGATGGGACCCAGTACTTC. Its translation is CASSLNKDGTQYF.

There are a few counts of this clonotype. The chain joins TRBV4-3 to TRBJ1-4, with 7 bases aligning to TRBD1. CDR3 length: 16 amino acids. The trim removed 5 bases at V and 0 bases at J, leaving 6 bases unmatched. Germline-derived CDR1 and CDR2 are LGHNA and YSLEER. CDR3 sequence (DNA): TGCGCCAGCAGCGAAGGGGACAGTTCAACTAATGAAAAACTGTTTTTT. It translates to CASSEGDSSTNEKLFF.

This clonotype has only a few counts. This sequence joins TRBV20-1 and TRBJ2-2; D unresolved. V was shortened by 5 bases and J by 6 bases, with 16 bases between the two germline ends. The CDR3 contains 14 residues. Looked up from germline, CDR1 is DFQATT and CDR2 is SNEGSKA (reference sequence). CDR3 nucleotides: TGCAGTGCTGCCAGTACAGTTTCCCCCGGGGAGCTGTTTTTT. Translated, it gives CSAASTVSPGELFF.

This clonotype occurred many times. V is TRBV4-3 and J is TRBJ2-1; D is possibly TRBD1 (5 bases). The CDR3 runs 14 residues. V was cut by 4 bases and J by 2 bases, with 9 bases left in between. The germline CDR1 and CDR2 sequences are LGHNA and YSLEER. Here the CDR3 reads CASSRTGTYNEQFF. The CDR3 DNA reads TGCGCCAGCAGCCGCACAGGCACCTACAATGAGCAGTTCTTC.

At least ten counts were recorded for this clonotype. The chain links TRBV20-1 to TRBJ2-1; D remains unclear. Trimming cost V 5 bases and J 9 bases, with 17 bases left between them. The CDR3 sequence is 13 residues long. Germline CDR1 and CDR2: DFQATT and SNEGSKA (reference sequence). The CDR3 sequence is CSAQDGRDSEQFF. CDR3 DNA: TGCAGTGCTCAGGACGGCCGAGATAGTGAGCAGTTCTTC.